The rows below give T cell receptor beta chains drawn from one sample of a study of blood T cell repertoires in COVID-19. Only in-frame clones appear in the TCRdb table, and some are missing; sequencing was by immunoSEQ multiplex PCR. Among about 220,000 clones listed, approximately 82% were seen once. The material sequenced was peripheral blood. The receptors were sampled from a woman of 80 years or more with acute or convalescent COVID-19. Both conserved end residues are part of each CDR3. Clone size is stated in some rows and not others, as once, few, many or a class when expanded.

V	J	size	CDR3
TRBV9	TRBJ1-1	NA	CASSVALNTEAFF
TRBV19	TRBJ1-2	NA	CASSMVEDRGYGYTF
TRBV3-1/TRBV3-2	TRBJ1-2	NA	CASSQEEGVPLNGYTF
TRBV2	TRBJ2-3	NA	CASRDRDRTDTQYF
TRBV7-2	TRBJ2-6	NA	CASSVYGANVLTF
TRBV19	TRBJ1-2	NA	CASSIGRIDGYTF
TRBV9	TRBJ1-2	NA	CASSPGTGNYGYTF
TRBV7-6	TRBJ1-3	many	CASSLDPSSGNTIYF
TRBV11-2	TRBJ1-4	NA	CASSRGTENEKLFF
TRBV4-1	TRBJ2-3	NA	CASSQGTSGGADTQYF
TRBV28	TRBJ2-4	NA	CASSFRGAGENIQYF
TRBV29-1	TRBJ1-2	NA	CSVETGVAFYGYTF
TRBV19	TRBJ2-7	NA	CASQGAYEQYF
TRBV3-1/TRBV3-2	TRBJ2-7	NA	CASRTQGHEQYF
TRBV4-2	TRBJ2-1	NA	CASSPWTSVRNEQFF
TRBV19	TRBJ1-5	few	CASSIRDSRFGSPQHF
TRBV29-1	TRBJ2-7	NA	CSVNSQGNEQYF
TRBV30	TRBJ1-2	NA	CAWSVQGMDGYTF
TRBV6-2/TRBV6-3	TRBJ1-1	NA	CASSTGQNTEAFF
TRBV5-6	TRBJ2-1	NA	CASSLIALSYNEQFF
TRBV5-1	TRBJ1-1	NA	CASSFSGTVNTEAFF
TRBV7-9	TRBJ1-2	NA	CASSPLNRGGYTF
TRBV7-2	TRBJ2-2	NA	CASSSSAFRTRSTGELFF
TRBV30	TRBJ1-6	NA	CAWSPEGGGPSPLHF
TRBV2	TRBJ1-4	NA	CASSWDTVRSGEKLFF
TRBV15	TRBJ2-5	many	CATSTRGQGAGWETQYF
TRBV10-3	TRBJ1-3	NA	CATQRPGEGGNTIYF
TRBV7-3	TRBJ2-5	NA	CASSPGLAGGRQETQYF
TRBV18	TRBJ2-3	NA	CASSGTSETDTQYF
TRBV2	TRBJ1-4	NA	CASTMRSGDTGGKLFF
TRBV3-1/TRBV3-2	TRBJ1-1	NA	CASSHGRMNTEAFF
TRBV7-2	TRBJ2-1	NA	CASSLARAGGRNEQFF
TRBV7-4	TRBJ1-5	NA	CASSPHQGGNQPQHF
TRBV5-6	TRBJ2-2	NA	CASSTGYPNTGELFF
TRBV29-1	TRBJ1-2	NA	CSVEVTAGRGGDGYTF
TRBV10-1	TRBJ2-1	few	CASSEAPSGEDNEQFF
TRBV7-9	TRBJ1-2	NA	CASSLGAGDGYTF
TRBV6-6	TRBJ1-1	NA	CASSYWTGARTEAFF
TRBV9	TRBJ1-6	NA	CASSVGDSVTNSPLHF
TRBV24-1	TRBJ2-5	NA	CATSDPRGRDRGETQYF
TRBV9	TRBJ1-2	NA	CASSARDRGQLRYTF
TRBV5-4	TRBJ2-2	NA	CASSPATVNTGELFF
TRBV28	TRBJ1-2	few	CASSKQIQADGYTF
TRBV11-3	TRBJ1-1	NA	CASSLYLGQGNTEAFF